This is a list of T cell receptor beta chains from one sample in a study of blood T cells in healthy people across ages. TCRdb independently ran MiXCR on the 5' RACE reads; one entry per CDR3 protein. The repertoire includes 380,000 or so distinct CDR3 sequences, approximately 52% of them detected once, and around 50% sits in the top ten. The sequencing sample was made of blood. These receptor sequences come from a man between 60 and 75 years old in good health. CDR3s include the opening cysteine and the closing phenylalanine or tryptophan. Each record gives: CDR3 DNA, CDR3 protein, V gene, J gene, D gene, clone size. A D gene is named only where the DNA matches it firmly. The listing skips clone size in some rows; elsewhere it reads once, few, many or a size class.

TGTGCCAGCTCATTTTTAGCGGAGAGTGATGAGCAGTACTTC	CASSFLAESDEQYF	TRBV6-1	TRBJ2-7	NA	NA
TGCAGCGTTCACGGACTAGCCAAAAACATTCAGTACTTC	CSVHGLAKNIQYF	TRBV29-1	TRBJ2-4	NA	NA
TGTGCCAGCAGCCCTCGCGAGGACACCGGGAATGAGCAGTTCTTC	CASSPREDTGNEQFF	TRBV4-2	TRBJ2-1	NA	NA
TGCGCCAGCAGCTTCTCCTACAATGAGCAGTTCTTC	CASSFSYNEQFF	TRBV5-1	TRBJ2-1	NA	few
TGTGCCAGCAGAACCGACAGGGGTACTGAAAAACTGTTTTTT	CASRTDRGTEKLFF	TRBV6-1	TRBJ1-4	TRBD1	NA
TGCAGTGCGGAGGGTTTGGCTGAAGCTTTCTTT	CSAEGLAEAFF	TRBV20-1	TRBJ1-1	NA	NA
TGCAGTGCTAGAGCCCTGGGGCTCGGCACAGATACGCAGTATTTT	CSARALGLGTDTQYF	TRBV20-1	TRBJ2-3	NA	NA
TGCGCCAGCAGCCCCTGGCAGAGCCCTAGCACAGATACGCAGTATTTT	CASSPWQSPSTDTQYF	TRBV5-1	TRBJ2-3	NA	NA
TGTGCCATCAGTGAATCGACAGGTTACAATGAGCAGTTCTTC	CAISESTGYNEQFF	TRBV10-3	TRBJ2-1	NA	many
TGTGCCAGCAGCTTATCGGGGGCCAACACTGAAGCTTTCTTT	CASSLSGANTEAFF	TRBV7-8	TRBJ1-1	NA	NA
TGTGCCAGCAGTACTGTAAGGGGTCTTCTCTACGAGCAGTACTTC	CASSTVRGLLYEQYF	TRBV7-9	TRBJ2-7	NA	NA
TGTGCCAGCAGCAACCCGTATGAGCAGTTCTTC	CASSNPYEQFF	TRBV7-2	TRBJ2-1	NA	few
TGCAGTGCTGGACGGGAAGGCTACACCTTC	CSAGREGYTF	TRBV20-1	TRBJ1-2	NA	NA
TGTGCCAGCCAACCGGGACAGGGGGTCGAGCAGTACTTC	CASQPGQGVEQYF	TRBV12-3/TRBV12-4	TRBJ2-7	TRBD1	NA
TGTGCCAGCAGTGAGGGGTCAGGGCCAGAGTACGAGCAGTACTTC	CASSEGSGPEYEQYF	TRBV2	TRBJ2-7	NA	once
TGCAGCGTTGAGAGCGAGTACGAGCAGTACTTC	CSVESEYEQYF	TRBV29-1	TRBJ2-7	NA	NA
TGTGCCAGCAGTTACCGGGAAGGGGGGACAAGTAACTATGGCTACACCTTC	CASSYREGGTSNYGYTF	TRBV6-6	TRBJ1-2	NA	NA
TGTGTCAGCAGTAGACAGCTATCTCCGGTCTACTCCCAAGAGACCCAGTACTTC	CVSSRQLSPVYSQETQYF	TRBV6-1	TRBJ2-5	NA	NA
TGTGCCAGCAGTGGGATTTTGGCCCGTAGCTCCTATAATTCACCCCTCCACTTT	CASSGILARSSYNSPLHF	TRBV27	TRBJ1-6	NA	many
TGTGCCAGCAGTAGCGGGAGGGCCGGCTACAATGAGCAGTTCTTC	CASSSGRAGYNEQFF	TRBV27	TRBJ2-1	TRBD2	NA
TGCAGCGTGAAACAGAGTGTCTACGAGCAGTACTTC	CSVKQSVYEQYF	TRBV29-1	TRBJ2-7	NA	many
TGTGCCAGCAGCCAAGATCAGGGGACTAGCGGCTACAATGAGCAGTTCTTC	CASSQDQGTSGYNEQFF	TRBV4-2	TRBJ2-1	TRBD2	NA
TGTGCCACCAGTGACCCGGGACTAGCGGGAGAGACCCAGTACTTC	CATSDPGLAGETQYF	TRBV24-1	TRBJ2-5	TRBD2	NA
TGTGCCAGCAGCCCTCCTGGACAGGGGGGCACTGAAGCTTTCTTT	CASSPPGQGGTEAFF	TRBV7-9	TRBJ1-1	TRBD1	few
TGTGCCAGCAGCCCGCACCACAGGGGGCTAGGGGAGACCCAGTACTTC	CASSPHHRGLGETQYF	TRBV7-2	TRBJ2-5	TRBD1	few
TGTGCCAGCAGCCAAAGATGGGCTAACTATGGCTACACCTTC	CASSQRWANYGYTF	TRBV14	TRBJ1-2	NA	NA
TGTGCCAGCAGCTTAGCGGCGGGGATAAGCTCCTACGAGCAGTACTTC	CASSLAAGISSYEQYF	TRBV11-2	TRBJ2-7	NA	few
TGTGCCAGCAGTAATCCTAGCTTCTACGAGCAGTACTTC	CASSNPSFYEQYF	TRBV28	TRBJ2-7	NA	NA
TGTGCCAGCAGTTCCCCTGGGGGGAGTTTCTACGAGCAGTACTTC	CASSSPGGSFYEQYF	TRBV28	TRBJ2-7	NA	many
TGTGCCAGCAGCCTCCACCACAGGGGGGGGGCCTACAATGAGCAGTTCTTC	CASSLHHRGGAYNEQFF	TRBV3-1	TRBJ2-1	NA	NA
TGTGCCACCAGGACAGGGGACCGGGAATACAATGAGCAGTTCTTC	CATRTGDREYNEQFF	TRBV15	TRBJ2-1	TRBD1	once
TGTGCCAGCAGTGTATCGGTGCATTCACCCCTCCACTTT	CASSVSVHSPLHF	TRBV27	TRBJ1-6	NA	NA
TGTGCCAGCAGTCCAGTGAGCAAGCGCGGGGAAAACCTGTTTTTT	CASSPVSKRGENLFF	TRBV27	TRBJ1-4	NA	NA
TGTGCCAGCAGCTTAGCGGGCAGGGTCGGAGCTAACTATGGCTACACCTTC	CASSLAGRVGANYGYTF	TRBV7-2	TRBJ1-2	NA	NA
TGTGCCAGCAGCACGAGGCTAGTTTCAGAGACCCAGTACTTC	CASSTRLVSETQYF	TRBV5-6	TRBJ2-5	NA	NA
TGTGCCAGCCCGAGGACAGGAAAAGAGACCCAGTACTTC	CASPRTGKETQYF	TRBV6-1	TRBJ2-5	TRBD1	NA
TGTGCCAGCAGCCCACTAACAGGGCTCTCCTACAATGAGCAGTTCTTC	CASSPLTGLSYNEQFF	TRBV7-8	TRBJ2-1	NA	NA
TGTGCCAGCTCATTCAGGGGCCTTTTGTGGAACGAGCAGTACTTC	CASSFRGLLWNEQYF	TRBV6-5	TRBJ2-7	NA	NA
TGTGCCAGCAACCTCACACCATCAGGGATCAATGAGCAGTTCTTC	CASNLTPSGINEQFF	TRBV12-3/TRBV12-4	TRBJ2-1	NA	few
TGCAGTGCTGATCCAGCCGGGACTAGCGGTTACAATGAGCAGTTCTTC	CSADPAGTSGYNEQFF	TRBV20-1	TRBJ2-1	TRBD2	NA
TGTGCCAGCAGCAAATATGGCCACGAGCAGTACTTC	CASSKYGHEQYF	TRBV21-1	TRBJ2-7	NA	many
TGTGCCAGCAAACTAGCGGTTTGCAATGAGCAGTTCTTC	CASKLAVCNEQFF	TRBV5-4	TRBJ2-1	TRBD2	NA
TGTGCCAGCAGCCAAGATCGGGAGGACGGGGGGAACATTCAGTACTTC	CASSQDREDGGNIQYF	TRBV4-2	TRBJ2-4	TRBD2	few
TGCGCCAGCAAAGTGTGGCGAACAGCACCCAACAATGAGCAGTTCTTC	CASKVWRTAPNNEQFF	TRBV5-1	TRBJ2-1	NA	NA
TGTGCCAGCAGGGGAACTAGCGGGAGAGGTATGGGTACAGATACGCAGTATTTT	CASRGTSGRGMGTDTQYF	TRBV6-2/TRBV6-3	TRBJ2-3	TRBD2	NA